Described below is a single T cell receptor (beta chain) sequence and its context. This sample was included in a study of blood T cells in healthy people across ages. A second PCR of 7 to 11 cycles used a sample-barcoded 5' primer and a J-beta primer mix. TCRdb reprocessed the 5' RACE reads via MiXCR and lists one record per CDR3 protein. Of about 570,000 distinct CDR3 sequences in the sample, roughly a quarter were seen once. The sample also formed part of further work on T cells of mothers and their children.

The source of this sequence is a boy between 2 and 10 years old in good health. The specimen was blood.

The DNA of the CDR3 is TGTGCCAGCAGCTTTAGCCTAGCACCGGGAAGGGAAGAGACCCAGTACTTC. It is translated as CASSFSLAPGREETQYF. The chain has TRBV13 and TRBJ2-5, with TRBD2 as a possible D gene (5 bases). The germline CDR1 and CDR2 sequences are PRHDT and FYEKMQ (reference sequence). V dropped 3 bases and J dropped 3 bases, with 20 bases sitting between them. The CDR3 has 17 residues.